This record concerns one TCR beta chain sequence. Its target is unknown. The record originates from a study of T cell responses to AZD1222 COVID-19 vaccine. Study-wide results and limits: Spike-specific TCRs gained breadth and depth after people received two AZD1222 doses. Spike was spanned by vaccine-associated CD4 TCRs, which were dominant at 160-218 and 743-854. Unmutated variant regions reportedly attract nearly half of all spike-specific TCRs.

The data were produced by immunoSEQ multiplex PCR, yet TCRdb's version contains in-frame clones alone and is incomplete. The profile shows fewer than 200,000 clones, 85% to 90% of them singletons. This TCR came from an adult in good health. Specimen: peripheral blood, collected on day 0 of AZD1222 vaccination.

The CDR3 DNA sequence: TGTGCCATCAGTGACGGACAGGGACAAGCGGGCGAGCAGTACGTC. Amino acid sequence: CAISDGQGQAGEQYV. The genes are TRBV10-3 and TRBJ2-7; 8 nucleotides agree with TRBD1. The CDR3 consists of 15 residues. Looked up from germline, CDR1 is ENHRY and CDR2 is SYGVKD. Germline trimming cut 3 bases from V and 6 bases from J; bases unmatched to any gene: 10.